The 22 T cell receptor beta chains below were found in one sample sequenced in a study of CD8 T cells in ankylosing spondylitis (dated by TCRdb to 2016 to 2017). The library was produced with 5' RACE. Data came from an Illumina HiSeq 2500. TCRdb took the public reads, trimmed them with fastp at Q25, ran MiXCR for clone calling and kept in-frame beta chains. Duplicate CDR3 protein sequences are folded into a single record with the most common DNA and genes. This sample gives 150,000 to 200,000 distinct CDR3 sequences in total; 10% to 15% of them show up just once. Of the sample, 11% falls within the top ten clones. Sequenced: blood, either unsorted or a sorted T cell fraction (not recorded which). The receptors were gathered from a female donor with ankylosing spondylitis or in good health (not recorded which).

The chain carries TRBV4-3 and TRBJ2-1, with unresolved D. CDR3 length equals 15 residues. Trimming stripped 0 bases from V and 4 bases from J, with 10 bases between. In germline, CDR1 is LGHNA, CDR2 YSLEER. The CDR3 bases are TGCGCCAGCAGCCAAGAAGTTGAATCATACAATGAGCAGTTCTTC. This gives the protein CASSQEVESYNEQFF.

A remark on this clonotype: Being one base from a much bigger clone, this may be a read error. CDR3 region: CAWRRTRGKLNEQFF. DNA of the CDR3: TGTGCCTGGAGAAGGACTAGGGGGAAGTTGAATGAGCAGTTCTTC. The chain links TRBV30 to TRBJ2-1; weak D call: TRBD2 (7 bases). Germline CDR1 is GTSNPN and CDR2 is SVGIG (reference sequence). This CDR3 has 15 amino acids. With 3 bases removed from V and 7 bases from J, the gap between germline ends came to 19 bases.

The chain uses TRBV12-3 or TRBV12-4 and TRBJ1-4, with a weak D call TRBD1 (5 bases). Trimming pared 0 bases from V and 8 bases from J, leaving 13 bases between. CDR3 length: 15 amino acids. CDR3 DNA sequence: TGTGCCAGCAGTTTAGCATTGGGGCGGGAAGAAAAACTGTTTTTT. Translated: CASSLALGREEKLFF.

This clonotype was observed many times. The V call is TRBV20-1, the J call TRBJ2-2; D is possibly TRBD2 (5 bases). From germline, CDR1 is DFQATT and CDR2 SNEGSKA (reference sequence). This CDR3 has 14 residues. Between the trimmed V and J ends, which lost 0 bases and 2 bases, there was a span of 7 bases. CDR3 sequence: CSARDGINTGELFF. Written as DNA, the CDR3 is TGCAGTGCTAGAGACGGGATTAACACCGGGGAGCTGTTTTTT.

This clonotype has a handful of counts. In DNA form, the CDR3 reads TGTGCCAGCAGTGTTACAGGGACTGGCGTTGCCGGGGAGCTGTTTTTT. This codes for CASSVTGTGVAGELFF. V gene TRBV27 combines with J gene TRBJ2-2; D is perhaps TRBD1 or TRBD2 (6 bases each). This CDR3 region has 16 residues. Deletions cut 5 bases from V and 6 bases from J, with 19 bases between. Germline V gene lookup returns CDR1 MNHEY and CDR2 SMNVEV (reference sequence).

The table lists this clonotype with many counts. The chain combines TRBV20-1 with TRBJ1-2; no clear D. The CDR3 extends over 16 amino acids. V was cut by 0 bases and J by 0 bases, with 14 bases left in between. Germline V gene data show CDR1 as DFQATT and CDR2 as SNEGSKA (reference sequence). CDR3 in amino acids: CSARDRQGKANYGYTF. As DNA, the CDR3 is TGCAGTGCTAGAGATCGACAAGGGAAAGCTAACTATGGCTACACCTTC.

The chain links TRBV20-1 to TRBJ1-4; D is perhaps TRBD1 (6 bases). The V gene's germline CDR1 is DFQATT and CDR2 SNEGSKA (reference sequence). The CDR3 sequence is 15 residues long. V was pared by 2 bases and J by 8 bases, with 18 bases between. The CDR3 nucleotides read TGCAGTGCTAGACATCCTTACAGGGTCGGAGAAAAACTGTTTTTT. Residues: CSARHPYRVGEKLFF.

This clonotype occurred a few times. The rearrangement uses TRBV4-3 and TRBJ2-6; 9 bases align to TRBD1. J was trimmed by 0 bases and V by 2 bases; bases with no gene match: 11. CDR3 length: 20 residues. Germline V gene lookup returns CDR1 LGHNA and CDR2 YSLEER. CDR3 nucleotides: TGCGCCAGCAGCCAACGGTTCACCGGGACAGGGAACTCTGGGGCCAACGTCCTGACTTTC. Protein sequence: CASSQRFTGTGNSGANVLTF.

The sample holds many counts of this clonotype. The chain uses TRBV12-3 or TRBV12-4 and TRBJ1-2, with D possibly being TRBD1 (5 bases). V gave up 5 bases and J gave up 7 bases, with 11 bases separating them. The CDR3 has 12 amino acids. The CDR3 region is CASSRGGFGYTF. For the CDR3, the DNA is TGTGCCAGCAGTCGCGGGGGATTTGGCTACACCTTC.

The sample holds many counts of this clonotype. The CDR3 nucleotides are TGTGCCAGCAGACACGGGACAGGGACCTACGAGCAGTACTTC. It codes for CASRHGTGTYEQYF. The gene calls are TRBV28 and TRBJ2-7; 9 bases agree with TRBD1. Germline assignment: CDR1 MDHEN and CDR2 SYDVKM. The CDR3 runs 14 residues. The V and J ends lost 6 bases and 2 bases, in that order; junction bases with no gene match: 5.

Regarding this clonotype: The junction departs from germline at one end; a sequencing error may be responsible. V gene TRBV11-2 combines with J gene TRBJ2-3, with 8 bases that match TRBD2. Germline loops: CDR1 SGHAT, CDR2 FQNNGV. This CDR3 is 14 amino acids long. CDR3 nucleotide sequence: TGTGCCAGCGAGAGGACTAGCTTCACAGATATGCAGTATTTT. Translation gives CASERTSFTDMQYF.

This clonotype was observed a handful of times. The chain combines TRBV19 with TRBJ2-3, with TRBD2 identical over 10 bases. Per germline, CDR1 LNHDA and CDR2 SQIVND (reference sequence). Trimming removed 9 bases from V and 2 bases from J; junction bases left unmatched: 8. This CDR3 spans 15 amino acids. The CDR3 here is CASRIGLAATDTQYF. CDR3 bases: TGTGCCAGCAGAATTGGACTAGCGGCCACAGATACGCAGTATTTT.

Ten or more counts support this clonotype. The chain joins TRBV7-9 to TRBJ2-4; D call uncertain. The CDR3 is 15 amino acids. The V gene's germline CDR1 is SEHNR and CDR2 FQNEAQ (reference sequence). With 4 bases removed from V and 3 bases from J, the gap between germline ends came to 13 bases. In nucleotides, the CDR3 is TGTGCCAGCAGCTCGAGTACGATAGGCAAAAACATTCAGTACTTC. This encodes CASSSSTIGKNIQYF.

This clonotype was detected ten times or more. CDR3 loop: CASSQDVVAGRFSTDTQYF. The DNA for the CDR3 is TGCGCCAGCAGCCAAGATGTGGTGGCCGGCCGTTTTAGCACAGATACGCAGTATTTT. This sequence joins TRBV4-3 and TRBJ2-3, with no clear D. Germline CDR1 LGHNA, CDR2 YSLEER. The CDR3 is made up of 19 amino acids. Trimming took off 0 bases at V and 0 bases at J, with 19 bases between the two ends.

This clonotype was seen repeatedly, ten times or more. The chain has TRBV18 and TRBJ2-5; D remains ambiguous. Deletions cut 2 bases from V and 4 bases from J, with 2 bases between. The CDR3 sequence is 11 residues long. Germline CDR1 is KGHSH and CDR2 is LQKENI. CDR3 region: CASSPSETQYF. CDR3 DNA sequence: TGTGCCAGCTCACCATCAGAGACCCAGTACTTC.

Remarks on this clonotype: At one boundary the junction diverges from the germline segment, which might be a read error. The rearrangement uses TRBV7-2 and TRBJ2-7, with D possibly matching TRBD1 (6 bases). Germline loops: CDR1 SGHTA, CDR2 FQGNSA. CDR3 length: 13 amino acids. CDR3 protein: CASSSSGQGQQCF. Here the CDR3 DNA reads TGTGCCAGCAGCTCAAGCGGCCAGGGGCAGCAGTGCTTC.

This clonotype was observed many times. The chain links TRBV7-9 to TRBJ2-4, with D hard to call. V was pared by 5 bases and J by 8 bases, with 10 bases between. This CDR3 has 12 amino acids. CDR1 is SEHNR and CDR2 is FQNEAQ in the germline V gene (reference sequence). CDR3 sequence (DNA): TGTGCCAGCAGCCCCGAGTGGGACATTCAGTACTTC. Translated: CASSPEWDIQYF. The full variable domain, completed using reference TRBV7-9 and TRBJ2-4, is DTGVSQNPRHKITKRGQNVTFRCDPISEHNRLYWYRQTLGQGPEFLTYFQNEAQLEKSRLLSDRFSAERPKGSFSTLEIQRTEQGDSAMYLCASSPEWDIQYFGAGTRLSVL.

At least ten counts were recorded for this clonotype. V and J are TRBV5-1 and TRBJ2-1, with 8 bases identical to TRBD2. Germline CDR1 SGHRS, CDR2 YFSETQ. Trimming removed 4 bases from V and 1 base from J; junction bases left unmatched: 7. The CDR3 sequence is 16 residues long. The CDR3 reads CASSPAGGNSYNEQFF. Written as DNA, the CDR3 is TGCGCCAGCAGCCCCGCGGGGGGTAATTCCTACAATGAGCAGTTCTTC.

For this clonotype: This clone may be a read error of a much larger clone one base away. The genes are TRBV5-1 and TRBJ2-2; D ambiguous. The CDR3 runs to 14 residues. Trimming pared 6 bases from V and 2 bases from J, leaving 11 bases between. Germline CDR1 is SGHRS and CDR2 is YFSETQ. The CDR3 region is CASNNTPNTGELFF. CDR3 sequence (DNA): TGCGCCAGCAACAACACCCCAAACACCGGGGAGCTGTTTTTT.

This clonotype was seen at least ten times. The chain joins TRBV20-1 to TRBJ1-1, with no clear D. Germline CDR1 and CDR2: DFQATT and SNEGSKA (reference sequence). This CDR3 has 13 amino acids. The V gene lost 1 base and the J gene lost 1 base, with 7 bases spanning the gap. CDR3 DNA sequence: TGCAGTGCTAGAGGGGTGACGAACACTGAAGCTTTCTTT. Amino acids: CSARGVTNTEAFF.

This clonotype was recorded many times. V usage is TRBV5-1 and J usage is TRBJ1-2; 11 bases are shared with TRBD1. The germline CDR1 and CDR2 sequences are SGHRS and YFSETQ. The ends lost 4 bases at V and 7 bases at J; junction bases unmatched: 9. This CDR3 spans 15 amino acids. The CDR3 region is CASSLQPGQGGGYTF. CDR3 nucleotide sequence: TGCGCCAGCAGCCTCCAACCGGGACAGGGGGGTGGCTACACCTTC.

This clonotype was found many times. The chain joins TRBV29-1 to TRBJ2-2; D may be TRBD2 (6 bases). Germline CDR1 SQVTM, CDR2 ANQGSEA. This CDR3 contains 16 residues. The germline V and J ends were trimmed by 4 bases and 1 base, with 16 bases remaining between them. The CDR3 region is CSVVSRESGNTGELFF. DNA for the CDR3: TGCAGCGTTGTCTCCCGGGAGTCGGGGAACACCGGGGAGCTGTTTTTT.